This T cell receptor (beta chain) emerged from a study of human T cells and chemical hapten exposure. Findings of the study overall: While controls formed fewer of them, expanded TCRs formed significantly more large CDR3 similarity clusters.

Concerning this clonotype: Antigen specificity is unknown.

Authors' methods: Per-sample TCR counts ranged from about 20,000 to 700,000, median 95,638. Each CDR3 protein is one row after TCRdb ran MiXCR on the RACE reads. The V and J calls and clone size come from TCRdb's table, not from the authors' own analysis. This sample carries under 300,000 distinct CDR3 sequences, roughly 7.7% of them seen once, and the ten largest clones take about 1.2%. Sample time point: pre-sensitization, week 0. Treatment meaning: therapeutic diphenylcyclopropenone sensitization with weekly scalp DPC. Whole blood, unfractionated, served as the material for total RNA extraction. This CDR3 has 14 residues. Deletions cut 5 bases from V and 9 bases from J, with 19 bases between. Germline lookup yields CDR1 SEHNR and CDR2 FQNEAQ (reference sequence).

The sample was whole blood, taken in connection with sensitization to the hapten diphenylcyclopropenone (DPC). The sequence was collected from a man between 18 and 35 years old with alopecia areata. Some clones in this sample may be carry-over from other donors' samples. The rearrangement links TRBV7-9 to TRBJ1-2; D call uncertain. The CDR3 DNA reads as TGTGCCAGCAGCCCTGAGACCCACATATGGAGCTACACCTTC. Its protein is CASSPETHIWSYTF. The complete variable domain, with remaining parts taken from reference TRBV7-9 and TRBJ1-2, reads DTGVSQNPRHKITKRGQNVTFRCDPISEHNRLYWYRQTLGQGPEFLTYFQNEAQLEKSRLLSDRFSAERPKGSFSTLEIQRTEQGDSAMYLCASSPETHIWSYTFGSGTRLTVV.